This section outlines one T cell receptor beta chain sequence together with its context. This clonotype was observed a handful of times. Its antigen remains unidentified. Base qualities are not at hand, and no much larger clone is one base apart. The library was designed around alpha chains, so this beta chain is a stray read whose abundance carries little weight. The time point label for this specimen denotes: sample taken at primary tumor resection. Samples were obtained from roughly 72 patients with early-stage, untreated non-small cell lung cancer from the lung TRACERx cohort. Whole RNA extracted from tumor and nontumor lung tissue, or from cryopreserved PBMC samples, was used for TCR sequencing without cell sorting. Only patients for whom sufficient RNA was available from at least two tumor regions were selected for TCR sequencing. A lung pathologist reviewed the tumor and adjacent nontumor lung specimens before the specimens were selected.

Receptor amplification or capture employed 5' RACE. The sample was run on a NextSeq 500. To allow correction of PCR and sequencing errors, the TCR library protocol tagged every TCR cDNA molecule with a unique molecular identifier. The published analysis was carried out like this. TCR identification, UMI-based error correction and CDR3 extraction were performed with Decombinator tools. TCRs above a frequency of 2 per 1,000, corresponding to the top 1% of the tumor frequency distribution, were defined as expanded. Renyi diversity was computed with the R vegan package after each repertoire had been subsampled 100 times to 5,000 TCRs. CDR3 similarity networks were constructed using string-kernel similarity of amino acid triplets, with links drawn between CDR3s whose pairwise similarity was above 0.82. TCRdb trimmed the raw reads at Q25, called clones with MiXCR and kept productive beta chains. Every distinct CDR3 protein forms one entry, paired with its most common genes and DNA. It is TCRdb's table, rather than the study itself, that gives the V and J calls and clone size. Across this sample there are under 850 distinct CDR3 sequences, with over 20% seen only once. Jointly, the top ten make up roughly 16% of the sample.

Spanning cysteine to phenylalanine, the CDR3 consists of 14 amino acids. The entry retains the CDR3 DNA only, 42 bases that are in frame from base 1. Compared with germline, V lacks 4 bases and J lacks 3 bases; bases without a gene match: 4. The germline V gene provides CDR1 MNHNS and CDR2 SASEGT. This entry belongs to a study of spatial heterogeneity in lung cancer (dated 2019 in TCRdb). About the study as a whole: Beta-chain transcripts were consistently detected in greater numbers than alpha-chain transcripts, which likely reflected higher beta-chain transcript abundance. Nonsynonymous mutation counts, determined by whole-exome sequencing of tumor tissue, were related to features of the TCR repertoire. In non-small cell lung cancer, the study quantitatively compared TCR alpha and beta repertoires across several tumor regions, matched nontumor lung, and blood. In the raw uncorrected reads, each unique combination of TCR and UMI appeared more than ten times on average. Both alpha and beta chains were TCR-sequenced in samples taken at surgery, namely 220 tumor regions, around 61 matched nontumor lung samples and a few dozen PBMC samples. Results and caveats for the whole study, not just this receptor: Additional single-cell paired TCR alpha and beta sequencing was considered necessary to confirm, at a functional level, the hypothesis that regional TCRs recognize regional mutations.

The rearrangement joined TRBV6-1 to TRBJ2-7; TRBD1 lines up with 9 middle nucleotides. The sample here was normal lung tissue next to the tumor, taken at surgery. The clonotype originates from a male donor with early-stage non-small cell lung cancer. The DNA sequence reads TGTGCCAGCAGTGGACAGGGGGAAGGCTACGAGCAGTACTTC. It translates to CASSGQGEGYEQYF.